This T cell receptor beta chain was obtained from a study of tumor-infiltrating lymphocytes in primary liver carcinoma. Unsorted whole blood yielded the blood RNA, and germline DNA was also extracted. Starting from about 0.5 ug of total RNA, TCR beta cDNA was produced with a primer in the constant region. Three rounds of nested multiplex PCR with slightly modified ARM-PCR produced TCR beta libraries. TRBV1-TRBV30 forward primers paired with a C-beta reverse primer were used in the first two PCR rounds, which ran roughly 9 cycles each. TCRdb ran MiXCR on the multiplex PCR reads and lists one entry per CDR3 protein. Of about 310,000 distinct CDR3 sequences listed, more than 55% were seen once; the top ten hold 17%. Comment on this clonotype: Germline is not matched at one junction end, which may reflect a read error.

Germline values: CDR1 SGHNT, CDR2 YENEEA. The CDR3 covers 16 residues. This receptor was obtained from a woman aged 25 to 45 with primary liver carcinoma and hepatitis B virus infection. The chain joins TRBV11-3 to TRBJ2-2, with D unresolved. The source material was peripheral blood. CDR3 DNA: TGTGTCAGCAGCTTAGGTGCGCATACGAACACCCGGGAGCTGTTTTTT. It specifies CVSSLGAHTNTRELFF. The variable domain in full, completed from reference TRBV11-3 and TRBJ2-2, reads EAGVVQSPRYKIIEKKQPVAFWCNPISGHNTLYWYLQNLGQGPELLIRYENEEAVDDSQLPKDRFSAERLKGVDSTLKIQPAELGDSAVYLCVSSLGAHTNTRELFFGEGSRLTVL.